The clone carrying this T cell receptor (beta chain) was counted between two and nine times. Antigen: not known. V lost 2 bases and J lost 11, with 15 bases in between. CDR3 length: 14 residues. The germline V gene encodes CDR1 SNHLY and CDR2 FYNNEI. Uncontrolled infection, other autoimmune disease, pregnancy or lactation led to exclusion. Diagnostic assessment was based on clinical symptoms, serum thyroxine and TRAb, thyroid ultrasound and orbital computed tomography. The CDR3 regions of TCR beta were amplified from RNA transcripts. When the TCR CDR3 underwent first-round RT-PCR, the HTBI primer set was used. TCRdb called the multiplex PCR reads again in MiXCR, with one record for every CDR3 protein. The profile shows hundreds of thousands of distinct CDR3 sequences, 20% to 25% of them singletons. This sample was included in a study of T cells in Graves' hyperthyroidism and ophthalmopathy. Points from the study as a whole: Most expanded thyroid clonotypes above 0.001 recurred in blood.

The chain employs TRBV2 and TRBJ1-4; D is unresolved. The source is a woman in her 70s with Graves' ophthalmopathy. Sequences were obtained from blood. The CDR3 reads CASSESGPGGKLFF. The CDR3 coding sequence is TGTGCCAGCAGTGAATCGGGCCCGGGAGGGAAACTGTTTTTT. Full variable domain (rest looked up from reference TRBV2 and TRBJ1-4): EPEVTQTPSHQVTQMGQEVILRCVPISNHLYFYWYRQILGQKVEFLVSFYNNEISEKSEIFDDQFSVERPDGSNFTLKIRSTKLEDSAMYFCASSESGPGGKLFFGSGTQLSVL.